The present T cell receptor beta chain was sequenced within a study of T cells after somatic rescue of genetic block. The repertoire was sequenced with immunoSEQ multiplex PCR; TCRdb's copy has only in-frame clones and lacks some. This sample has 85,000 to 90,000 clones, with 85% to 90% found just once. Germline V gene lookup returns CDR1 SGDLS and CDR2 YYNGEE. The CDR3 is 18 amino acids. V was pared by 4 bases and J by 2 bases, with 12 bases of the junction left unmatched. The chain links TRBV9 to TRBJ2-7; the match to TRBD2 covers 13 bases. Sequencing was done on a sample of peripheral blood mononuclear cells (PBMCs). The TCR was taken from a woman between 18 and 29 years old. The CDR3 sequence is CASSPGTSGTISAYEQYF. In nucleotides, the CDR3 is TGTGCCAGCAGCCCCGGGACTAGCGGGACCATATCGGCCTACGAGCAGTACTTC.